This entry concerns a single T cell receptor beta chain. Its antigen is currently unknown. Other nucleotide sequences in the sample specify the same CDR3. This sample was taken from a study of shared clonotypes between healthy human individuals. The wider study: The study used three CD4 naive, three CD4 memory, two CD8 naive and one CD8 memory plate per donor. The study's findings and limits: Compared with memory subsets, naive subsets generally had larger estimated richness. Against clonotypes common to all four donors, non-shared ones had lower generation probabilities.

Execution of the assay was at deep level. The method was immunoSEQ multiplex PCR; TCRdb's version includes in-frame clones alone and lacks a portion of them. The sample includes more than 1 million clones, approximately 78% of them seen just once. The clonotype was recovered from a man aged 18 to 35 in good health. Some clones in this sample may be carry-over from other donors' samples. The sequenced sample consisted of memory CD4+ T cells from PBMCs. Subset: CD45RA-negative fraction.

CDR3 nucleotides: TGTGCCAGCAGCCTCCTGGGCGGGGAGCTGTTTTTT. Amino acid sequence: CASSLLGGELFF. This chain connects TRBV11-2 to TRBJ2-2, with D uncertain. The CDR3 has 12 residues. The V gene lost 5 bases and the J gene lost 7 bases, with 8 bases spanning the gap. Germline CDR1 is SGHAT and CDR2 is FQNNGV.